Each of the 14 T cell receptor beta chains below was sequenced from the same sample in a study of blood T cell repertoires in COVID-19. Libraries were prepared by immunoSEQ multiplex PCR; TCRdb keeps only in-frame clonotypes and omits some of them. The repertoire includes a few hundred thousand clones, around 89% of them detected once, and approximately 4.3% sits in the top ten. The sample comprised PBMCs or T cells enriched from blood (not recorded which). Receptors originate from a young woman with acute COVID-19.

This rearrangement joins TRBV7-9 to TRBJ2-7, with 7 bases fitting TRBD1. Germline lookup yields CDR1 SEHNR and CDR2 FQNEAQ (reference sequence). This CDR3 is 14 amino acids long. J was trimmed by 5 bases and V by 7 bases; bases with no gene match: 11. DNA of the CDR3: TGTGCCAGCACAACCCTAGACAGGGACGACGAGCAGTACTTC. It is translated as CASTTLDRDDEQYF. The full variable domain, completed using reference TRBV7-9 and TRBJ2-7, is DTGVSQNPRHKITKRGQNVTFRCDPISEHNRLYWYRQTLGQGPEFLTYFQNEAQLEKSRLLSDRFSAERPKGSFSTLEIQRTEQGDSAMYLCASTTLDRDDEQYFGPGTRLTVT.

This rearrangement joins TRBV28 to TRBJ1-6; 9 nucleotides agree with TRBD1. Losses at the gene ends were 6 bases for V and 5 bases for J; bases not matched to a gene: 5. This CDR3 has 15 amino acids. CDR1 is MDHEN and CDR2 is SYDVKM in the germline V gene. The CDR3 sequence: CASRTGGVNNSPLHF. The CDR3 DNA is TGTGCCAGCAGGACAGGGGGAGTTAATAATTCACCCCTCCACTTT.

Here the CDR3 reads CASTPGTGVSGYTF. The CDR3 DNA reads TGTGCCAGTACCCCAGGGACAGGGGTTTCTGGCTACACCTTC. This rearrangement joins TRBV19 to TRBJ1-2, with 10 bases aligning to TRBD1. J gave up 7 bases and V 7 bases, and 9 bases lay outside the gene matches. The CDR3 extends over 14 amino acids. Germline CDR1 is LNHDA and CDR2 is SQIVND (reference sequence).

The rearrangement joins TRBV28 to TRBJ2-3; D is perhaps TRBD1 (5 bases). This CDR3 region has 12 residues. V lost 5 bases and J lost 4, with 7 bases in between. The germline gives CDR1 MDHEN, CDR2 SYDVKM. CDR3 loop: CASSTQADTQYF. The CDR3 coding sequence is TGTGCCAGCAGTACACAGGCAGATACGCAGTATTTT.

The V and J genes are TRBV23-1 and TRBJ2-7; tentative D call: TRBD1 (5 bases). TRBV23-1 is known as an ORF, though its function is uncertain. V was pared by 3 bases and J by 2 bases, with 17 bases between. CDR3 length: 16 amino acids. This CDR3 reads CASSQSIQTATYEQYF. The CDR3 coding sequence is TGCGCCAGCAGTCAGTCGATCCAGACAGCAACCTACGAGCAGTACTTC.

In the case of this clone: Compared with germline, one end of the junction differs, possibly owing to a read error. The chain combines TRBV28 with TRBJ1-1; 7 nucleotides match TRBD1. CDR1 MDHEN and CDR2 SYDVKM come from the germline V gene. This CDR3 region has 14 residues. The CDR3 sequence is CASTLGGMNTEAFF. In nucleotides, the CDR3 is TGTGCCAGCACTTTAGGGGGCATGAACACTGAAGCTTTCTTT. The complete variable domain, with remaining parts taken from reference TRBV28 and TRBJ1-1, reads DVKVTQSSRYLVKRTGEKVFLECVQDMDHENMFWYRQDPGLGLRLIYFSYDVKMKEKGDIPEGYSVSREKKERFSLILESASTNQTSMYLCASTLGGMNTEAFFGQGTRLTVV.

This clone was detected only once. The chain joins TRBV29-1 to TRBJ1-2, with a tentative D call TRBD1 (5 bases). The V and J ends lost 1 base and 4 bases respectively, with 13 bases between them. The germline V gene encodes CDR1 SQVTM and CDR2 ANQGSEA. The CDR3 has 14 residues. This chain's CDR3 is CSVEALAGVYGYTF. The CDR3 DNA sequence: TGCAGCGTTGAAGCGTTGGCGGGGGTCTATGGCTACACCTTC.

This rearrangement joins TRBV12-3 or TRBV12-4 to TRBJ1-5; D gene unclear. The CDR3 runs to 12 residues. The V and J ends lost 2 bases and 5 bases respectively, with 4 bases between them. CDR3 loop: CASSLPYQPQHF. CDR3 DNA: TGTGCCAGCAGTTTACCGTATCAGCCCCAGCATTTT.

The chain links TRBV28 to TRBJ2-7; no reliable D call. Trimming cost V 3 bases and J 6 bases, with 9 bases left between them. Germline CDR1 reads MDHEN; CDR2 reads SYDVKM. The CDR3 runs to 12 residues. The CDR3 coding sequence is TGTGCCAGCAGTTTTGTAGCATCCGAGCAGTACTTC. Translated, it gives CASSFVASEQYF.

The CDR3 reads CASSIHGEGQPQHF. The DNA for the CDR3 is TGTGCCAGTAGTATCCATGGGGAGGGTCAGCCCCAGCATTTT. This chain uses TRBV19 with TRBJ1-5; D not resolved. The germline V gene encodes CDR1 LNHDA and CDR2 SQIVND (reference sequence). CDR3 length: 14 amino acids. V shed 3 bases and J shed 6 bases, with 12 bases lying between them. The full variable domain, its missing parts supplied by reference TRBV19 and TRBJ1-5, is DGGITQSPKYLFRKEGQNVTLSCEQNLNHDAMYWYRQDPGQGLRLIYYSQIVNDFQKGDIAEGYSVSREKKESFPLTVTSAQKNPTAFYLCASSIHGEGQPQHFGDGTRLSIL.

The chain is built from TRBV11-3 and TRBJ2-5, with 7 positions matching TRBD1. Germline loops: CDR1 SGHNT, CDR2 YENEEA. The CDR3 extends over 14 amino acids. The V and J ends lost 5 bases and 1 base, in that order; junction bases with no gene match: 4. The DNA for the CDR3 is TGTGCCAGCAGCCTGGGACAGTTCCAAGAGACCCAGTACTTC. Translating it yields CASSLGQFQETQYF.

The chain links TRBV5-6 to TRBJ1-1, with D possibly TRBD1 on 5 matching bases. CDR1 is SGHDT, CDR2 YYEEEE, per germline. Trimming left V 2 bases short and J 1 base short, with 6 bases between. The length of the CDR3 is 13 residues. CDR3 in DNA: TGTGCCAGCAGCTTAGACAGGAACACTGAAGCTTTCTTT. As protein: CASSLDRNTEAFF.

The V gene is TRBV10-3, the J gene TRBJ2-7; 10 bases are a match to TRBD1. Trimming took 5 bases from V and 5 from J; bases not matched to a gene: 6. Germline values: CDR1 ENHRY, CDR2 SYGVKD. There are 14 residues in the CDR3. CDR3 protein: CAISTGTGVNEQYF. DNA of the CDR3: TGTGCCATCAGTACCGGGACAGGGGTGAACGAGCAGTACTTC.

This clone was counted once. The genes are TRBV9 and TRBJ2-2, with D tentatively TRBD2 (5 bases). V lost 7 bases to trimming and J lost 6 bases, with 16 bases between them. From germline, CDR1 is SGDLS and CDR2 YYNGEE. The CDR3 runs to 14 residues. The CDR3 DNA sequence: TGTGCCAGCGGAATAACTAGTACTGCCGGGGAGCTGTTTTTT. The encoded protein is CASGITSTAGELFF. Drawing the rest from reference TRBV9 and TRBJ2-2, the complete variable domain is DSGVTQTPKHLITATGQRVTLRCSPRSGDLSVYWYQQSLDQGLQFLIQYYNGEERAKGNILERFSAQQFPDLHSELNLSSLELGDSALYFCASGITSTAGELFFGEGSRLTVL.